This T cell receptor beta chain was sequenced in a study of vaccination effects on CD4 cells after COVID-19. Generated by immunoSEQ multiplex PCR, the TCRdb table keeps only in-frame clones and is missing some. This repertoire shows about 65,000 clones, roughly 76% found once; its top ten account for around 2.7%. Regarding this clone: The antigen is not known.

With the ViraFEST assay, the study expanded antigen-specific CD4+ T cells using viral peptide pools, then sequenced them. Cells that had been cultured for about 10 days were the source of isolated CD4+ T cells. Nucleocapsid antibodies were negative in the vaccine recipients, who had never had SARS-CoV-2 infection. Supplemented with around 11 IU/ml IL-2 and about 10 ug/ml peptides, two million PBMC per well were kept in culture. Deletions cut 1 base from V and 4 bases from J, with 10 bases between. CDR3 length: 14 residues. Per the germline V gene, CDR1 is SGHTA and CDR2 is FQGNSA. The study's findings and limits: At late timepoints after vaccination, vaccine- and infection-induced clones shrank markedly.

Here the sequenced sample was CD4+ T cells from PBMCs cultured with HCoV-NL63 spike peptides, taken before COVID-19 vaccination. This TCR was sampled from a human donor who received a COVID-19 vaccine. The V call is TRBV7-2, the J call TRBJ1-1, with D hard to call. This CDR3 is CASSLVPRGTEAFF. In DNA form, the CDR3 reads TGTGCCAGCAGCTTAGTACCCCGTGGCACTGAAGCTTTCTTT.